A selection of T cell receptor beta chains follows, all from one sample in a study of response to subunit inactivated influenza vaccine. One entry per CDR3 protein results from TCRdb running MiXCR on the RT-PCR reads. Found here are roughly 540,000 distinct CDR3 sequences, 20% to 25% of them singletons; the top ten hold around 2.8%. The same sample was also used in a study of T cells expressing NK-cell markers.

This sample comprised CD4+ T cells sorted from PBMCs, obtained approximately 13 days after vaccination. These receptors all stem from a man aged 50 or older who received an inactivated influenza vaccine. CDR3s include the opening cysteine and the closing phenylalanine or tryptophan. A D gene is named only where the DNA matches it firmly. Some rows mark clone size as missing; the rest say once, few, many or name a class of expanded clone.

clone_size	d_call	v_call	j_call	cdr3_nt	cdr3_aa
many	TRBD1	TRBV20-1	TRBJ1-5	TGCAGTGCTAGGGGGACAGGATATAGCAATCAGCCCCAGCATTTT	CSARGTGYSNQPQHF
few	TRBD1	TRBV7-2	TRBJ1-5	TGTGCCAGCAGTTACCGGACAGGGATCAATCAGCCCCAGCATTTT	CASSYRTGINQPQHF
NA	NA	TRBV12-3/TRBV12-4	TRBJ1-3	TGTGCCAGCAGGTCGAGACGGAACTCTGGAAACACCATATATTTT	CASRSRRNSGNTIYF
once	NA	TRBV3-1	TRBJ1-1	TGTGCCAGCAGCCAAGTTGGAAGGGGAGGAGCTTTCTTT	CASSQVGRGGAFF
NA	NA	TRBV25-1	TRBJ2-7	TGTGCCAGCAGTGATTACATCTCCTACGAGCAGTACTTC	CASSDYISYEQYF
few	TRBD1	TRBV12-3/TRBV12-4	TRBJ2-5	TGTGCCAGCAGTTTCCGGGCAGGGGGAGAGACCCAGTACTTC	CASSFRAGGETQYF
few	NA	TRBV5-5	TRBJ2-3	TGTGCCAGCAGCTTCCCGCGACAGCGCACAGATACGCAGTATTTT	CASSFPRQRTDTQYF
few	NA	TRBV20-1	TRBJ1-3	TGCAGTGCTAGAGGGCCTAGGGTGAATGGAAACACCATATATTTT	CSARGPRVNGNTIYF
NA	NA	TRBV15	TRBJ1-4	TGTGCCACCAGCAGAGGGGGGTTTGGAAGTGAGGAACTGTTTTTT	CATSRGGFGSEELFF
NA	TRBD2	TRBV5-1	TRBJ2-3	TGCGCCAGCAGCTTGGGGGCAGCGGGAGGTTCGGATACGCAGTATTTT	CASSLGAAGGSDTQYF
NA	TRBD1	TRBV20-1	TRBJ2-7	TGCAGTGCCGGACAGGGGATCGAGCAGTACTTC	CSAGQGIEQYF
NA	NA	TRBV20-1	TRBJ2-1	TGCAGTGTCTCAAACCCACGTACCACCTGGCGGGTATCCTACAATGAGCAGTTCTTC	CSVSNPRTTWRVSYNEQFF
few	TRBD1	TRBV29-1	TRBJ2-1	TGCAGCGTTGGCGACAGGGTCCACAATGAGCAGTTCTTC	CSVGDRVHNEQFF
NA	NA	TRBV5-1	TRBJ2-1	TGCGCCAGCAGCCCCCTCTCGAATTACAATGAGCAGTTCTTC	CASSPLSNYNEQFF
few	NA	TRBV5-6	TRBJ2-7	TGTGCCAGCAGCCCGGGACCGGGTGAGGCCTACGAGCAGTACTTC	CASSPGPGEAYEQYF
NA	TRBD1	TRBV6-1	TRBJ2-5	TGTGCCAACTCAGGGGGCGTTCGGCAAGAGACCCAGTACTTC	CANSGGVRQETQYF
once	TRBD2	TRBV20-1	TRBJ2-1	TGCAGTGCTGGCGGGAGCGGGGGGGCGTATCCGAGCTCCTACAATGAGCAGTTCTTC	CSAGGSGGAYPSSYNEQFF